Presented here are 9 T cell receptor beta chains from one specimen sequenced in a study of cytomegalovirus exposure and HLA in healthy donors. The PCR had 60 Vbeta and 13 Jbeta primers. The repertoire was sequenced with immunoSEQ multiplex PCR; TCRdb's copy has only in-frame clones and lacks some. The sample yields 130,000 to 150,000 clones, roughly three quarters seen once. The sequenced sample consisted of PBMCs. These receptors all come from a male donor in good health and CMV-seronegative.

V is TRBV11-1 and J is TRBJ2-7; TRBD1 aligns across 9 bases. The length of the CDR3 is 15 residues. Trimming took 5 bases from V and 0 from J; bases not matched to a gene: 5. Germline V gene sequence: CDR1 SGHAT, CDR2 FQDESV (reference sequence). CDR3 DNA: TGTGCCAGCAGCAGAGAGGGACAGGGCTCCTACGAGCAGTACTTC. Amino acid sequence: CASSREGQGSYEQYF. Using reference TRBV11-1 and TRBJ2-7 for the parts outside the CDR3, the full variable domain is EAEVAQSPRYKITEKSQAVAFWCDPISGHATLYWYRQILGQGPELLVQFQDESVVDDSQLPKDRFSAERLKGVDSTLKIQPAELGDSAMYLCASSREGQGSYEQYFGPGTRLTVT.

This chain uses TRBV2 with TRBJ2-1; 8 positions match TRBD2. Germline loops: CDR1 SNHLY, CDR2 FYNNEI. J lost 10 bases, V lost 6 bases, and 14 bases had no gene match. The CDR3 loop spans 15 amino acids. CDR3 residues: CASRGASGGRLEQFF. The DNA for the CDR3 is TGTGCCAGCAGAGGAGCGAGCGGGGGCCGACTGGAGCAGTTCTTC.

This sequence joins TRBV4-2 and TRBJ2-1; perhaps TRBD2 as D (6 bases). The CDR3 contains 15 residues. V was cut by 0 bases and J by 2 bases, with 8 bases left in between. Germline V lookup: CDR1 LGHNA, CDR2 YNFKEQ. As DNA, the CDR3 is TGTGCCAGCAGCCAAGAAAGCGGGCCCTACAATGAGCAGTTCTTC. Its translation: CASSQESGPYNEQFF.

In its sample, this clone was seen once. The rearrangement joins TRBV27 to TRBJ2-5, with D unclear. Germline CDR1 and CDR2: MNHEY and SMNVEV (reference sequence). The CDR3 has 15 amino acids. V gave up 4 bases and J gave up 0 bases, with 12 bases separating them. CDR3 region: CASSSSLPYQETQYF. CDR3 nucleotide sequence: TGTGCCAGCAGTTCCTCCCTCCCGTACCAAGAGACCCAGTACTTC.

This clone has more than one count but fewer than ten. J is TRBJ2-7 and V is TRBV9, with TRBD1 matching over 11 bases. CDR3 length: 14 amino acids. Germline V gene sequence: CDR1 SGDLS, CDR2 YYNGEE. V trimming: 4 bases; J trimming: 2 bases; junction bases outside the gene matches: 2. CDR3 amino acids: CASSSGQGAYEQYF. The CDR3 DNA reads as TGTGCCAGCAGCTCGGGACAGGGGGCCTACGAGCAGTACTTC.

This chain connects TRBV4-2 to TRBJ1-6; D possibly corresponds to TRBD1 (5 bases). V dropped 1 base and J dropped 6 bases, with 16 bases sitting between them. This CDR3 comprises 17 residues. Germline loops: CDR1 LGHNA, CDR2 YNFKEQ. The CDR3 loop reads CASSQGGVTAGNSPLHF. The CDR3 DNA follows: TGTGCCAGCAGCCAAGGGGGGGTGACAGCCGGTAATTCACCCCTCCACTTT.

The rearrangement uses TRBV7-9 and TRBJ2-3; 9 bases are shared with TRBD2. CDR3 size: 16 residues. The V segment lost 1 base and the J segment 5 bases; nucleotides outside the gene matches: 7. Germline V gene sequence: CDR1 SEHNR, CDR2 FQNEAQ (reference sequence). The CDR3 spells CASSLVQRGAGDTQYF. CDR3 sequence (DNA): TGTGCCAGCAGCTTAGTACAGCGGGGGGCAGGAGATACGCAGTATTTT.

The chain carries TRBV4-3 and TRBJ2-5, with TRBD2 as a possible D gene (5 bases). The germline V gene encodes CDR1 LGHNA and CDR2 YSLEER. Between the trimmed V and J ends, which lost 4 bases and 7 bases, there was a span of 16 bases. The CDR3 consists of 14 residues. The CDR3 here is CASSPSRMGRTQYF. The CDR3, as DNA: TGCGCCAGCAGCCCAAGCAGAATGGGGAGGACCCAGTACTTC.

The J gene is TRBJ2-1, the V gene TRBV7-3; TRBD2 matches 8 bases. With V trimmed by 3 bases and J by 10 bases, 2 bases remained unmatched. This CDR3 has 12 amino acids. Germline V gene sequence: CDR1 SGHTA, CDR2 FQGTGA. CDR3 sequence reads: CASSFGGEEQFF. The CDR3 coding sequence is TGTGCCAGCAGCTTCGGGGGGGAGGAGCAGTTCTTC.